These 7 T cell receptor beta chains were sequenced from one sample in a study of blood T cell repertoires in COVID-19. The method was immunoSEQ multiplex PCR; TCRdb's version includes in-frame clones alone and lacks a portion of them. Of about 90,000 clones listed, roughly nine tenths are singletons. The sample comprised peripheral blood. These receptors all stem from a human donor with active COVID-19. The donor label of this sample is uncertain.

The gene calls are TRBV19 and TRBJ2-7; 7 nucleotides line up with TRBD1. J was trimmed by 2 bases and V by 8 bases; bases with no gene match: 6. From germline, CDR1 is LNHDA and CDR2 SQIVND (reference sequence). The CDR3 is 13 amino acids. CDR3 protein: CASGQEEPYEQYF. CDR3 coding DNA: TGTGCCAGTGGACAGGAAGAGCCCTACGAGCAGTACTTC.

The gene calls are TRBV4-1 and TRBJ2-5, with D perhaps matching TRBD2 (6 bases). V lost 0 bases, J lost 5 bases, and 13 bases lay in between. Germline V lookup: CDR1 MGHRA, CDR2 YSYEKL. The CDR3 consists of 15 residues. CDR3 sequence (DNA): TGCGCCAGCAGCCAAGAGTGGGGGGTGACGGAGACCCAGTACTTC. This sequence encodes CASSQEWGVTETQYF.

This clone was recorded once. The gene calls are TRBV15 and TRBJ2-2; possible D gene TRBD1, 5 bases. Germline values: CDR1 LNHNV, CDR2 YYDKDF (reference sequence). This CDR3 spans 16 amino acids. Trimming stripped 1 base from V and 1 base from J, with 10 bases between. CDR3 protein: CATSRGGSLNTGELFF. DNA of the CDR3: TGTGCCACCAGCAGAGGGGGCTCCCTGAACACCGGGGAGCTGTTTTTT.

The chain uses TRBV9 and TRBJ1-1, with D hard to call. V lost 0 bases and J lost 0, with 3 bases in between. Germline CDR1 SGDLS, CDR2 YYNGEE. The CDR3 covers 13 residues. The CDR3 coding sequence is TGTGCCAGCAGCGTAGATATGAACACTGAAGCTTTCTTT. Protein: CASSVDMNTEAFF.

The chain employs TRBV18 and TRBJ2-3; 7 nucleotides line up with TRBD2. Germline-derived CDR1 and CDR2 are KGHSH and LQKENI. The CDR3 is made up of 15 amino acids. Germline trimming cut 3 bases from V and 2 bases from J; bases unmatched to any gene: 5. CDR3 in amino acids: CASSPGGVPTDTQYF. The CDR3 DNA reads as TGTGCCAGCTCACCGGGGGGGGTCCCCACAGATACGCAGTATTTT.

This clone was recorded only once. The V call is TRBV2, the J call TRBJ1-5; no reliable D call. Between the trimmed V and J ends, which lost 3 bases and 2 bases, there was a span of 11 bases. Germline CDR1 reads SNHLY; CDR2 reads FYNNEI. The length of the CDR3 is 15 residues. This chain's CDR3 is CASSDPRGGNQPQHF. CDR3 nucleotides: TGTGCCAGCAGTGATCCCCGCGGAGGCAATCAGCCCCAGCATTTT.

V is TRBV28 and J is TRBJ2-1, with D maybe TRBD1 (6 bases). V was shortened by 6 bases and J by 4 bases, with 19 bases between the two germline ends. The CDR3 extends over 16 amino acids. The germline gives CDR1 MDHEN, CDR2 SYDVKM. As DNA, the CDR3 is TGTGCCAGCAGCACGGCATCCAGGGGCGGGTACAATGAGCAGTTCTTC. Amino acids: CASSTASRGGYNEQFF.